Listed below are T cell receptor beta chains from one sample, sequenced in a study of T cell responses to AZD1222 COVID-19 vaccine. The assay was immunoSEQ multiplex PCR, and TCRdb's table has in-frame clones only and misses some. The table includes about 140,000 clones, roughly nine tenths detected once. The sequencing here drew on peripheral blood, taken on day 0 of AZD1222 vaccination. The source of these receptors is an adult in good health. The CDR3 runs from the conserved cysteine through the conserved F or W. The order of the fields is clone size, V gene, J gene, CDR3 length, D gene, CDR3 protein, CDR3 DNA. The D gene is left open where the match is weak. Only part of the rows carry a size: once, few, many, or a class if the clone is expanded.

>NA|TRBV4-3|TRBJ1-2|15|NA
CASSQEAGALSGYTF
TGCGCCAGCAGCCAAGAGGCAGGGGCCTTGAGTGGCTACACCTTC
>NA|TRBV14|TRBJ2-2|15|NA
CASSQETPDTGELFF
TGTGCCAGCAGCCAAGAGACTCCGGACACCGGGGAGCTGTTTTTT
>NA|TRBV27|TRBJ1-1|13|NA
CASSLAGNTEAFF
TGTGCCAGCAGTTTGGCGGGGAACACTGAAGCTTTCTTT
>once|TRBV6-1|TRBJ2-1|14|NA
CASSEDINYNEQFF
TGTGCCAGCAGTGAAGATATCAACTACAATGAGCAGTTCTTC
>few|TRBV11-2|TRBJ1-5|13|NA
CASSASNNQPQHF
TGTGCCAGCAGCGCCTCTAACAATCAGCCCCAGCATTTT
>NA|TRBV10-3|TRBJ2-7|13|NA
CAISDGLGDEQYF
TGTGCCATCAGTGACGGTCTAGGCGACGAGCAGTACTTC
>NA|TRBV6-1|TRBJ2-1|17|TRBD2
CASSVNPTSGALNEQFF
TGTGCCAGCAGTGTGAACCCCACTAGCGGGGCCCTAAATGAGCAGTTCTTC
>once|TRBV5-1|TRBJ2-7|14|NA
CASSVIKGPYEQYF
TGCGCCAGCAGCGTGATAAAGGGACCCTACGAGCAGTACTTC
>NA|TRBV5-1|TRBJ1-3|11|NA
CASATGNTIYF
TGCGCCAGCGCTACCGGAAACACCATATATTTT
>NA|TRBV7-9|TRBJ2-3|16|TRBD1
CASSLGDRGSTDTQYF
TGTGCCAGCAGCTTAGGGGACAGGGGAAGCACAGATACGCAGTATTTT
>NA|TRBV24-1|TRBJ2-5|16|NA
CATSDRTPKTQETQYF
TGTGCCACCAGTGATAGGACCCCCAAAACCCAAGAGACCCAGTACTTC
>NA|TRBV5-1|TRBJ2-3|13|NA
CASSLSITDTQYF
TGCGCCAGCAGCTTGAGCATCACAGATACGCAGTATTTT
>NA|TRBV3-1/TRBV3-2|TRBJ2-1|17|TRBD2
CASSQDWREGLSYEQFF
TGTGCCAGCAGCCAAGATTGGCGGGAGGGCCTTAGCTATGAGCAGTTCTTC
>NA|TRBV3-1/TRBV3-2|TRBJ1-2|14|NA
CASSQFRGGYGYTF
TGTGCCAGCAGCCAATTTAGGGGCGGCTATGGCTACACCTTC
>NA|TRBV3-1/TRBV3-2|TRBJ2-7|14|NA
CASRRTRLAHEQYF
TGTGCCAGCAGAAGAACCCGCCTAGCCCACGAGCAGTACTTC